This T cell receptor beta chain was recovered during a study of CD8 T cell repertoires and HIV-1 epitope variants. On the study more broadly: Controls included no peptide, Ebola AY9 epitope, and a CMV, EBV, flu pool. Autologous T cell-negative cells served as antigen-presenting cells in equal numbers. T cells were cultured for roughly ten days with cytokines added on days 3 and 7. 1M T cells were kept uncultured as a baseline.

CDR3 size: 15 residues. Germline CDR1 and CDR2: SGHAT and FQNNGV. Trimming pared 5 bases from V and 2 bases from J, leaving 14 bases between. Repertoires were generated with immunoSEQ multiplex PCR, while TCRdb's copy carries only in-frame clones and drops some. The table lists thousands of clones, 68% of them singletons. As concerns this clone: Its specificity is not known.

This chain links TRBV11-2 with TRBJ2-3; D gene unclear. Sequenced material: cultured CD8+ T cells derived from PBMCs. This receptor was taken from a male donor with HIV. The CDR3 DNA follows: TGTGCCAGCAGCCCATCCTCCTTTGACACAGATACGCAGTATTTT. It encodes CASSPSSFDTDTQYF.